Sequencing of this T cell receptor (beta chain) was carried out in a study of cytomegalovirus exposure and HLA in healthy donors. Study observations and caveats: Confirmation was obtained in vitro that a few CMV-associated chains are specific for CMV antigens. Presence/absence comparisons presumed near-even sequencing depth among donors.

Germline-derived CDR1 and CDR2 are WNHNN and SYGVQD (reference sequence). V was clipped by 3 bases and J by 4 bases; unmatched bases: 6. CDR3 length equals 15 residues. A word on this clone: The antigen remains undetermined.

The PCR employed 60 Vbeta primers together with 13 Jbeta primers. Here immunoSEQ multiplex PCR was the method, and the copy in TCRdb shows in-frame clones only, minus some. Of approximately 250,000 clones listed, around 80% were seen once; the top ten hold roughly 0.45%. The sequenced sample consisted of PBMCs. This TCR was recovered from a boy between 10 and 17 years old in good health and CMV-seronegative. The chain recombines TRBV10-1 with TRBJ2-1; 7 positions agree with TRBD2. CDR3 residues: CASSDAWGGYNEQFF. The CDR3 DNA reads as TGCGCCAGCAGTGACGCGTGGGGGGGATACAATGAGCAGTTCTTC.